Below, 11 T cell receptor beta chains from the same sample are listed, as sequenced in a study of chemoradiotherapy in HPV16-positive cancers (dated by TCRdb to the early 2020s). Receptor libraries were prepared by the immunoSEQ multiplex PCR assay. The clones in this table, taken by TCRdb from immuneACCESS, are in-frame only. Not every clone is retained; where verified, under half of the shortfall comes from an unresolved V gene, and the cause of the rest is unknown. The sample profile shows 25,000 to 35,000 clones; about 91% of them were found once. The ten largest make up approximately 4.6% of the sample. The sample was blood, taken from a patient who underwent chemoradiotherapy. The receptors come from a human donor with HPV-associated anogenital cancer.

This rearrangement joins TRBV28 to TRBJ2-3; 7 positions match TRBD1. The CDR3 extends over 13 amino acids. Germline V CDR1 and CDR2: MDHEN, SYDVKM. The ends lost 8 bases at V and 0 bases at J; junction bases unmatched: 2. CDR3 in DNA: TGTGCCAGCCGGGACAGAAGCACAGATACGCAGTATTTT. It specifies CASRDRSTDTQYF.

This chain joins TRBV6-5 and TRBJ2-1; D is perhaps TRBD2 (5 bases). The V end lost 8 bases, the J end lost 6 bases, and 14 bases lay between the germline ends. CDR1 is MNHEY, CDR2 SVGAGI, per germline. The CDR3 is 13 residues long. CDR3 amino acids: CASGSTSSNEQFF. The CDR3 DNA reads as TGTGCCAGCGGATCTACTAGTTCCAATGAGCAGTTCTTC.

The rearrangement joins TRBV7-9 to TRBJ2-5; D is possibly TRBD1 (6 bases). Germline V CDR1 and CDR2: SEHNR, FQNEAQ (reference sequence). The CDR3 loop spans 14 amino acids. Trimming pared 5 bases from V and 4 bases from J, leaving 14 bases between. The CDR3 DNA follows: TGTGCCAGCAGCGGGCCGGAAGGGGGAGAGACCCAGTACTTC. It encodes CASSGPEGGETQYF.

This clone came up once. V is TRBV18 and J is TRBJ1-1; D possibly corresponds to TRBD1 (6 bases). The CDR3 runs to 16 residues. Trimming took 2 bases from V and 4 from J, leaving 17 bases between them. Germline lookup yields CDR1 KGHSH and CDR2 LQKENI. Here the CDR3 reads CASSPRGAHGGTEAFF. CDR3 nucleotides: TGTGCCAGCTCACCAAGGGGGGCCCATGGCGGCACTGAAGCTTTCTTT.

This chain links TRBV6-1 with TRBJ1-4; 11 bases are a match to TRBD1. This CDR3 has 15 residues. Germline loops: CDR1 MNHNS, CDR2 SASEGT. V trimming: 8 bases; J trimming: 4 bases; junction bases outside the gene matches: 6. The CDR3 DNA sequence: TGTGCCAGCGGTGGGACAGGGGGACTTAATGAAAAACTGTTTTTT. Translating it yields CASGGTGGLNEKLFF.

V is TRBV29-1 and J is TRBJ1-6, with unresolved D. This CDR3 has 10 residues. Trimming shortened V by 5 bases and J by 11 bases, and 7 bases separated the two germline ends. CDR1 SQVTM and CDR2 ANQGSEA come from the germline V gene. CDR3 amino acids: CSVLIPPLHF. As DNA, the CDR3 is TGCAGCGTTCTCATACCACCCCTCCACTTT.

The J gene is TRBJ1-5, the V gene TRBV6-5; D might be TRBD1 (5 bases). Germline assignment: CDR1 MNHEY and CDR2 SVGAGI. The V gene lost 6 bases and the J gene lost 4 bases, with 13 bases spanning the gap. The CDR3 is 14 amino acids. The CDR3 sequence is CASSPSGWNQPQHF. CDR3 nucleotide sequence: TGTGCCAGCAGCCCATCAGGGTGGAATCAGCCCCAGCATTTT.

This chain uses TRBV11-2 with TRBJ2-2; D is unclear. The CDR3 extends over 14 amino acids. The ends were cut back, 9 bases at V and 3 bases at J, with 14 bases in the middle. Germline V gives CDR1 SGHAT, CDR2 FQNNGV. The CDR3 protein is CASEQTPYTGELFF. The CDR3 bases are TGTGCCAGTGAACAGACACCCTACACCGGGGAGCTGTTTTTT.

This chain links TRBV6-6 with TRBJ2-5; weak D call: TRBD1 (6 bases). CDR1 and CDR2 from the germline V gene are MNHNY and SVGAGI (reference sequence). The V end lost 2 bases, the J end lost 2 bases, and 12 bases lay between the germline ends. The CDR3 spans 15 residues. The CDR3 nucleotides read TGTGCCAGCAGTTACGCCACTGGGACACAAGAGACCCAGTACTTC. Translated: CASSYATGTQETQYF.

This chain uses TRBV10-1 with TRBJ1-2, with D unresolved. This CDR3 is built from 12 residues. Germline V gene lookup returns CDR1 WNHNN and CDR2 SYGVQD (reference sequence). V was trimmed by 3 bases and J by 4 bases, leaving 6 bases between them. CDR3 residues: CASSDNSYGYTF. DNA of the CDR3: TGCGCCAGCAGTGACAACAGCTATGGCTACACCTTC.

This clone was seen more than once but under ten times. The rearrangement links TRBV4-1 to TRBJ1-1; D is possibly TRBD1 (5 bases). The CDR3 contains 13 residues. The germline V gene has CDR1 MGHRA and CDR2 YSYEKL. Between the trimmed V and J ends, which lost 2 bases and 6 bases, there was a span of 10 bases. The CDR3: CASSQRQFSEAFF. CDR3 nucleotides: TGCGCCAGCAGCCAACGACAGTTCTCTGAAGCTTTCTTT.